The T cell receptor (beta chain) described here comes from a study of CD8+ T cells in alopecia areata. At the level of the study: Treatment of the treated patients consisted of oral tofacitinib, 5 to 10 mg twice daily.

In regard to this clone: What it binds is not known.

Study-level results: Tofacitinib significantly decreased scalp clonality and expanded CD8+ clones among top 100. Patients shared TCRs less clearly than mice did, possibly owing to HLA.

Germline assignment: CDR1 SNHLY and CDR2 FYNNEI. The CDR3 spans 16 residues. V was clipped by 3 bases and J by 3 bases, with 17 bases between them. As the sequencing template, cDNA was produced by extracting RNA and reverse transcribing it. This table comes from immunoSEQ multiplex PCR, and its TCRdb copy is limited to in-frame clones, with some not included. The sample lists under 150,000 clones, 56% seen once, with 3% to 4% in the top ten. Treatment noted: oral pan-JAK inhibitor, 5-10 mg twice daily. This sample comprised CD4+ T cells sorted from blood, obtained at week 24, from a patient treated with tofacitinib. This TCR was sampled from a human donor with alopecia areata. The chain links TRBV2 to TRBJ1-2; D unclear. The CDR3 here is CASSDALPPQDYGYTF. In DNA, the CDR3 is TGTGCCAGCAGTGATGCCCTACCTCCTCAGGACTATGGCTACACCTTC.